This T cell receptor (beta chain) appears in the sequencing data of a study of cytomegalovirus exposure and HLA in healthy donors. Whole-study results and caveats: In a later analysis, TCR beta V- and J-gene trimming was associated with a missense DCLRE1C variant. Per a later analysis, about 17,000 TCR beta sequences showed association with HLA alleles at 0.05 false discovery rate.

PCR used 60 Vbeta primers and 13 Jbeta primers. Using immunoSEQ multiplex PCR, the repertoire was profiled, and TCRdb retains in-frame clones only, with some absent. The sample gives 130,000 or so clones, 79% of which show up once; approximately 1.1% is in the top ten. V shed 2 bases, J shed 3 bases, and the junction held 7 bases outside the gene matches. Germline V gene data show CDR1 as SGHRS and CDR2 as YFSETQ. This CDR3 contains 15 residues. This clone showed up just a few times. No antigen is known for it. The rearrangement links TRBV5-1 to TRBJ1-1, with 7 positions matching TRBD1. Source material: PBMCs. The sequence was collected from a male donor in good health and CMV-seronegative. CDR3 sequence reads: CASSLQGRGDTEAFF. As DNA, the CDR3 is TGCGCCAGCAGCTTACAGGGGCGCGGGGACACTGAAGCTTTCTTT.